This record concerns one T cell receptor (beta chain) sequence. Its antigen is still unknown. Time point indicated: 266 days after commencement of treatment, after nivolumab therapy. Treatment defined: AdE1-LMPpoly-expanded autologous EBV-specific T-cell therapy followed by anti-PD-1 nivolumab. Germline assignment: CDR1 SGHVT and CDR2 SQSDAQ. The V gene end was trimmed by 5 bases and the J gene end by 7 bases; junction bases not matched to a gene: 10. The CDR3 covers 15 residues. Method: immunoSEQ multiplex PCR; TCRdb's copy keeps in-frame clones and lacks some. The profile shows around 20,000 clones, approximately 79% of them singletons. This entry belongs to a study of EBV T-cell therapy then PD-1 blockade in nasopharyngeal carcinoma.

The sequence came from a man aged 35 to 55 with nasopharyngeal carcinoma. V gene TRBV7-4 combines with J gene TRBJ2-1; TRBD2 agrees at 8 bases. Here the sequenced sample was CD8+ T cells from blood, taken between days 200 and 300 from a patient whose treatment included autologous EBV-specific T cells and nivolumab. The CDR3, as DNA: TGTGCCAGCAGCCAACCGGGGGGGCTTGAAAATGAGCAGTTCTTC. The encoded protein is CASSQPGGLENEQFF.